These 18 T cell receptor beta chains were all obtained from the same sample, sequenced in a study of blood T cell repertoires in COVID-19. The assay was immunoSEQ multiplex PCR, and TCRdb's table has in-frame clones only and misses some. The profile shows around 480,000 clones, approximately 90% of them singletons. The sequenced sample consisted of PBMCs or T cells enriched from blood (not recorded which). These receptor sequences come from a young woman who had recovered from COVID-19.

The rearrangement uses TRBV3-1 (or the pseudogene TRBV3-2) and TRBJ1-1, with D unresolved. The CDR3 totals 12 residues. V lost 1 base to trimming and J lost 8 bases, with 8 bases between them. Germline V gene data show CDR1 as LGHDT and CDR2 as YNNKEL (reference sequence). The CDR3 protein is CASSQGGGEAFF. CDR3 coding DNA: TGTGCCAGCAGCCAAGGGGGAGGGGAAGCTTTCTTT.

The CDR3 loop reads CASSAGQGINGYTF. The CDR3 DNA is TGTGCCAGTAGTGCGGGACAGGGGATAAATGGCTACACCTTC. The chain couples TRBV19 to TRBJ1-2, with 10 bases that match TRBD1. The CDR3 runs 14 residues. The germline CDR1 and CDR2 sequences are LNHDA and SQIVND (reference sequence). The trim removed 5 bases at V and 6 bases at J, leaving 6 bases unmatched.

The chain uses TRBV30 and TRBJ2-2, with 8 bases aligning to TRBD1. With 3 bases clipped from V and 4 bases from J, the junction kept 4 bases outside the gene matches. There are 14 residues in the CDR3. Germline V CDR1 and CDR2: GTSNPN, SVGIG (reference sequence). In nucleotides, the CDR3 is TGTGCCTGGAGGAGGGGACAGGCCACCGGGGAGCTGTTTTTT. Its protein is CAWRRGQATGELFF.

The sample holds one count of this clone. The chain carries TRBV4-2 and TRBJ1-4, with 7 bases fitting TRBD1. This CDR3 region has 14 residues. Looked up from germline, CDR1 is LGHNA and CDR2 is YNFKEQ. The J segment lost 8 bases and the V segment lost 5 bases, leaving 8 bases of the junction unmatched. The CDR3 DNA follows: TGTGCCAGCAGCTCGCGACAGGGTGGGGAAAAACTGTTTTTT. This codes for CASSSRQGGEKLFF.

The V and J genes are TRBV30 and TRBJ2-1, with TRBD2 matching over 16 bases. This CDR3 has 15 amino acids. CDR1 is GTSNPN and CDR2 is SVGIG in the germline V gene (reference sequence). V lost 1 base, J lost 10 bases, and 4 bases stayed unmatched. The CDR3 is CAWSEGLAGGREQFF. CDR3 sequence (DNA): TGTGCCTGGAGTGAGGGACTAGCGGGGGGGCGGGAGCAGTTCTTC.

The CDR3 region has the DNA TGTGCTAGTGGTTTGTCCCCACAGGGGGCGGACACTGAAGCTTTCTTT. Translation: CASGLSPQGADTEAFF. The chain uses TRBV12-5 and TRBJ1-1; TRBD1 agrees at 9 bases. V shed 2 bases, J shed 3 bases, and the junction held 7 bases outside the gene matches. This CDR3 comprises 16 residues. The germline gives CDR1 LGHNT, CDR2 FRNRAP.

The chain employs TRBV3-1 (or the pseudogene TRBV3-2) and TRBJ2-2; TRBD2 matches 11 bases. Germline assignment: CDR1 LGHDT and CDR2 YNNKEL (reference sequence). The CDR3 has 15 residues. After removal of 6 bases from V and 4 bases from J, the junction contained 4 bases not matched to a gene. The CDR3 protein is CASSLAGGFTGELFF. The CDR3 region has the DNA TGTGCCAGCAGTTTAGCGGGGGGGTTCACCGGGGAGCTGTTTTTT.

V and J are TRBV7-9 and TRBJ2-1; TRBD2 matches at 11 bases. The CDR3 runs to 15 residues. Germline values: CDR1 SEHNR, CDR2 FQNEAQ (reference sequence). The ends lost 5 bases at V and 7 bases at J; junction bases unmatched: 7. The DNA for the CDR3 is TGTGCCAGCAGCATAATAGCGGGGGGGCGGAATGAGCAGTTCTTC. Protein product: CASSIIAGGRNEQFF.

V and J are TRBV12-5 and TRBJ2-2; TRBD2 agrees at 7 bases. The CDR3 loop spans 14 amino acids. Germline CDR1 and CDR2: LGHNT and FRNRAP. V trimming: 7 bases; J trimming: 4 bases; junction bases outside the gene matches: 6. CDR3 DNA sequence: TGTGCTAGTGCCTTGGGACTACTCACCGGGGAGCTGTTTTTT. Its translation is CASALGLLTGELFF.

The rearrangement uses TRBV3-1 (or the pseudogene TRBV3-2) and TRBJ1-5; no clear D. Germline loops: CDR1 LGHDT, CDR2 YNNKEL (reference sequence). This CDR3 spans 13 amino acids. V was pared by 5 bases and J by 3 bases, with 8 bases between. The CDR3 loop reads CASSSGSNQPQHF. CDR3 DNA: TGTGCCAGCAGCTCCGGGTCCAATCAGCCCCAGCATTTT.

J is TRBJ2-2 and V is TRBV5-1; D may be TRBD1 (5 bases). The CDR3 loop spans 14 amino acids. V was trimmed by 0 bases and J by 7 bases, leaving 10 bases between them. Germline CDR1 SGHRS, CDR2 YFSETQ. CDR3 coding DNA: TGCGCCAGCAGCTTGGGACAAGGGGTCGGGGAGCTGTTTTTT. Its protein product is CASSLGQGVGELFF. Drawing the rest from reference TRBV5-1 and TRBJ2-2, the complete variable domain is KAGVTQTPRYLIKTRGQQVTLSCSPISGHRSVSWYQQTPGQGLQFLFEYFSETQRNKGNFPGRFSGRQFSNSRSEMNVSTLELGDSALYLCASSLGQGVGELFFGEGSRLTVL.

This clone appeared once. V is TRBV6-5 and J is TRBJ1-1; D remains ambiguous. The CDR3 contains 14 residues. The ends were cut back, 5 bases at V and 1 base at J, with 11 bases in the middle. Germline CDR1 reads MNHEY; CDR2 reads SVGAGI. The CDR3 DNA follows: TGTGCCAGCAGTATTAACTCCGGGAACACTGAAGCTTTCTTT. Translating gives CASSINSGNTEAFF.

The rearrangement links TRBV28 to TRBJ1-4, with 10 bases fitting TRBD1. Germline lookup yields CDR1 MDHEN and CDR2 SYDVKM. CDR3 size: 15 residues. V shed 2 bases, J shed 3 bases, and the junction held 0 bases outside the gene matches. This CDR3 is CASSLGTGANEKLFF. CDR3 DNA sequence: TGTGCCAGCAGTTTAGGGACAGGGGCTAATGAAAAACTGTTTTTT.

This clone appeared once. V is TRBV19 and J is TRBJ2-3; 9 nucleotides match TRBD2. J was trimmed by 2 bases and V by 4 bases; bases with no gene match: 13. The CDR3 consists of 18 residues. CDR1 and CDR2 (germline): LNHDA, SQIVND (reference sequence). The CDR3 DNA reads TGTGCCAGTAGTACGTCCCTACAGCGGGGGGAACCCACAGATACGCAGTATTTT. Translation: CASSTSLQRGEPTDTQYF.

The rearrangement uses TRBV24-1 and TRBJ2-5; D is unresolved. Trimming pared 5 bases from V and 2 bases from J, leaving 11 bases between. This CDR3 region has 14 residues. From germline, CDR1 is KGHDR and CDR2 SFDVKD. CDR3 in amino acids: CATSGLGDQETQYF. The CDR3 DNA reads TGTGCCACCAGTGGGTTAGGAGATCAAGAGACCCAGTACTTC.

The V gene is TRBV21-1, the J gene TRBJ1-1. TRBV21-1 represents a pseudogene. The CDR3 runs 18 residues. Written as DNA, the CDR3 is TGTGCCAGCAGCAAAGTTAGTGGAGGGTTGCTTGACCGACCCGAAGCTTTCTTT. Translation: CASSKVSGGLLDRPEAFF.

The rearrangement links TRBV7-9 to TRBJ1-2; maybe TRBD1 (5 bases). CDR1 and CDR2 from the germline V gene are SEHNR and FQNEAQ (reference sequence). The CDR3 consists of 15 residues. V lost 3 bases and J 7 bases, leaving 18 bases between the germline ends. The CDR3, as DNA: TGTGCCAGCAGCTTGGGAGGGTCTCACGGGGCTGGCTACACCTTC. Translated: CASSLGGSHGAGYTF.

The gene calls are TRBV11-2 and TRBJ1-3; TRBD1 matches 7 bases. Per the germline V gene, CDR1 is SGHAT and CDR2 is FQNNGV. The CDR3 sequence is 14 residues long. J gave up 2 bases and V 5 bases, and 3 bases lay outside the gene matches. The DNA for the CDR3 is TGTGCCAGCAGCCAAGGACAGGCTGGAAACACCATATATTTT. Protein product: CASSQGQAGNTIYF.